One T cell receptor beta chain is described in this entry. This clone was seen more than once but under ten times. There is no known antigen for this receptor. No quality values exist for individual bases; no much larger clone is one base distant. The data belong to a study of blood T cell repertoires in COVID-19 (dated by TCRdb to between 2020 and 2021). For context, the study as a whole: Samples covering the acute and convalescent phases of COVID-19 were provided by collaborators in the United States, Italy and Spain. The material from the prospective study consisted of cDNA or gDNA derived from T cells, B-cell-depleted T cells, or PBMCs. Subjects who had been exposed to COVID-19, were actively infected with it, or had recovered from it provided the deeply sampled blood TCRbeta repertoires that made up the dataset. The repertoires were released in a freely available public database meant as a resource for research on the immune response to SARS-CoV-2. The samples were drawn from the first 160 participants of the ongoing ImmuneRACE study and from 1,254 subjects provided by 6 global collaborators. Sample metadata almost always included a de-identified subject ID, COVID-19 status, age in years and sex. Where available, HLA class I and class II types were obtained from metadata supplied by the sample provider rather than from assay-based typing. Summary of the overall study and its limitations: The amount of clinical and demographic metadata varied by source and participant and was provided uncurated.

At one collaborating source in Seattle, patients were enrolled during active infection and were followed longitudinally through the course of disease. Each collaborating institution followed its own protocols to collect whole blood in K2EDTA tubes. For TCRbeta analysis, collaborators shipped samples as frozen whole blood, isolated PBMCs, or DNA extracted from either of those sample types. TCRbeta CDR3 regions were amplified from genomic DNA using the immunoSEQ Assay, a bias-controlled multiplex PCR. Processing in the source paper ran as follows. The number of nucleated cells in each sample was estimated by amplification of reference gene primers within the assay. Sequence reads were collapsed and filtered to measure the absolute abundance of every unique TCRbeta CDR3 rearrangement. For each sample, productive Simpson clonality was calculated as the square root of Simpson's diversity index over productive rearrangements. TCRdb re-hosts the immuneACCESS table, in-frame sequences only. Its copies lack some clones; in the studies checked, an unresolved V gene accounts for under half of them, and the cause for the rest is not known. V, J and clone size reflect that table, while D and trimming were determined from the DNA. Within this sample are approximately 350,000 clones, with approximately 86% of them counted one time only. The ten largest clones take up roughly 7.2% of the sample.

V gives up 8 bases and J gives up 7 bases, and the segment between their germline ends measures 17 bases. The germline V gene (reference sequence) specifies LGHDT as CDR1 and YNNKEL as CDR2. The CDR3, from cysteine to phenylalanine, totals 14 residues. The DNA shown is the 42-base CDR3, in frame from base 1. The sequence is built from TRBV3-1 (or the pseudogene TRBV3-2) and TRBJ2-2; perhaps TRBD2 is the D gene, with 6 bases matching. This clonotype was sampled from a woman aged 55-75 years with COVID-19, enrolled during active disease. Sequenced sample: peripheral blood. The CDR3 amino acid sequence is: CASGGGAWGGELFF. The nucleotide sequence reads as follows: TGTGCCAGCGGTGGCGGGGCTTGGGGCGGGGAGCTGTTTTTT.